The 27 T cell receptor beta chains given below trace back to one sample, sequenced in a study of CD8+ T cells in alopecia areata. Extraction and reverse transcription of RNA yielded cDNA as the sequencing template. The table came from immunoSEQ multiplex PCR; TCRdb's copy has only in-frame clones and leaves some out. This table has about 210,000 clones, roughly 56% appearing once. Treatment indicated: oral pan-JAK inhibitor, 5-10 mg twice daily. Material: CD4+ T cells sorted from blood, obtained at week 4, from a patient treated with tofacitinib. The receptor source for this set is a human donor with alopecia areata.

This clone was detected a few times. This chain joins TRBV5-8 and TRBJ1-2; TRBD1 matches at 8 bases. CDR1 and CDR2 from the germline V gene are SGHTS and YDEGEE. The length of the CDR3 is 13 residues. Trimming at V came to 6 bases and at J to 5 bases, leaving 6 bases not matched to a gene. This CDR3 reads CASNTGGDYGYTF. The CDR3 DNA follows: TGTGCCAGCAACACAGGGGGGGATTATGGCTACACCTTC.

The chain joins TRBV29-1 to TRBJ1-2, with a tentative D call TRBD1 (6 bases). The CDR3 runs 11 residues. V was cut by 6 bases and J by 10 bases, with 15 bases left in between. CDR1 is SQVTM, CDR2 ANQGSEA, per germline. The CDR3 reads CSVQGNRIYTF. DNA of the CDR3: TGCAGCGTCCAGGGGAATAGGATCTACACCTTC.

This clone was detected only a few times. The chain's CDR3 is CSVGSGGIYNEQFF. The CDR3 DNA sequence: TGCAGCGTTGGGAGCGGGGGGATTTACAATGAGCAGTTCTTC. The V and J genes are TRBV29-1 and TRBJ2-1, with TRBD2 matching 9 bases. The V and J ends lost 4 bases and 4 bases, in that order; junction bases with no gene match: 5. The CDR3 has 14 amino acids. CDR1 is SQVTM, CDR2 ANQGSEA, per germline.

The chain links TRBV27 to TRBJ2-5, with D hard to call. The CDR3 is 13 residues long. Germline V lookup: CDR1 MNHEY, CDR2 SMNVEV (reference sequence). Trimming took 5 bases from V and 1 from J, leaving 8 bases between them. The CDR3: CASSSGPQETQYF. CDR3 nucleotide sequence: TGTGCCAGCAGTAGTGGACCCCAAGAGACCCAGTACTTC.

The chain links TRBV5-1 to TRBJ1-3, with D perhaps TRBD2 (5 bases). The J call may be faulty, since TRBJ2-2 better matches the DNA end. From germline, CDR1 is SGHRS and CDR2 YFSETQ. The CDR3 is 16 residues long. CDR3 region: CASSLVSGRTTGELFF. CDR3 bases: TGCGCCAGCAGCTTGGTCAGCGGACGAACTACCGGGGAGCTGTTTTTT.

A remark on this clone: Different DNA sequences within this sample yield the same CDR3. The chain couples TRBV6-1 to TRBJ2-6; no clear D. Deletions cut 8 bases from V and 0 bases from J, with 5 bases between. This CDR3 contains 13 residues. Germline V CDR1 and CDR2: MNHNS, SASEGT. CDR3 in DNA: TGTGCCAGCTCGGGCTCTGGGGCCAACGTCCTGACTTTC. The encoded protein is CASSGSGANVLTF.

The rearrangement uses TRBV18 and TRBJ1-5; no clear D gene. Germline V gene data show CDR1 as KGHSH and CDR2 as LQKENI. This CDR3 has 12 amino acids. V gave up 0 bases and J gave up 7 bases, with 4 bases separating them. CDR3 DNA: TGTGCCAGCTCACCACCTAACCAGCCCCAGCATTTT. The encoded protein is CASSPPNQPQHF.

The J gene is TRBJ1-2, the V gene TRBV30; tentatively, D is TRBD1 (5 bases). The V gene lost 3 bases and the J gene lost 0 bases, with 20 bases spanning the gap. Germline V gene data show CDR1 as GTSNPN and CDR2 as SVGIG (reference sequence). CDR3 length: 17 amino acids. This CDR3 reads CAWRDMGRGDANYGYTF. Here the CDR3 DNA reads TGTGCCTGGAGAGATATGGGAAGAGGGGACGCTAACTATGGCTACACCTTC.

This clone occurred a few times. The J gene is TRBJ2-5, the V gene TRBV10-3; D uncertain. V lost 7 bases to trimming and J lost 3 bases, with 12 bases between them. Per the germline V gene, CDR1 is ENHRY and CDR2 is SYGVKD. The CDR3 loop spans 13 amino acids. The CDR3 spells CAINTTPEETQYF. The CDR3 nucleotides read TGTGCCATCAACACGACCCCTGAAGAGACCCAGTACTTC.

The rearrangement links TRBV30 to TRBJ1-2; 9 nucleotides match TRBD1. The CDR3 is made up of 13 amino acids. V was clipped by 2 bases and J by 6 bases; unmatched bases: 4. CDR1 GTSNPN and CDR2 SVGIG come from the germline V gene (reference sequence). The chain's CDR3 is CAWSRGQGDGYTF. In DNA form, the CDR3 reads TGTGCCTGGAGTAGGGGACAGGGCGATGGCTACACCTTC.

This clone has a handful of counts. The chain employs TRBV5-1 and TRBJ2-3; tentatively, D is TRBD2 (5 bases). The CDR3 extends over 14 amino acids. The germline gives CDR1 SGHRS, CDR2 YFSETQ. Trimming pared 1 base from V and 5 bases from J, leaving 11 bases between. CDR3 sequence (DNA): TGCGCCAGCAGCTTGAGGACTCCTGAAGATACGCAGTATTTT. The encoded protein is CASSLRTPEDTQYF.

V and J are TRBV30 and TRBJ2-6; perhaps TRBD2 as D (5 bases). CDR1 GTSNPN and CDR2 SVGIG come from the germline V gene (reference sequence). The CDR3 sequence is 14 residues long. Here the CDR3 DNA reads TGTGCTTGCCAAAGCGGCGCTGGGGCCAACGTCCTGACTTTC. This sequence encodes CACQSGAGANVLTF.

The CDR3 DNA reads as TGCGCCAGCAGCTTGGATAATGTTGGCTACACCTTC. It translates to CASSLDNVGYTF. This rearrangement joins TRBV5-1 to TRBJ1-2, with no clear D. Between the trimmed V and J ends, which lost 0 bases and 7 bases, there was a span of 7 bases. Looked up from germline, CDR1 is SGHRS and CDR2 is YFSETQ. CDR3 length: 12 amino acids.

This clone showed up just a few times. This chain connects TRBV5-5 to TRBJ2-1, with D perhaps matching TRBD2 (5 bases). V was pared by 0 bases and J by 0 bases, with 7 bases between. The CDR3 has 15 residues. CDR1 is SGHKS and CDR2 is YYEKEE in the germline V gene (reference sequence). In DNA form, the CDR3 reads TGTGCCAGCAGCTTGGCGGGGAGCTCCTACAATGAGCAGTTCTTC. It translates to CASSLAGSSYNEQFF.

V and J are TRBV10-3 and TRBJ2-7; possibly TRBD2 for D (8 bases). The CDR3 runs 13 residues. V shed 10 bases and J shed 6 bases, with 19 bases lying between them. Germline CDR1 ENHRY, CDR2 SYGVKD. The CDR3 DNA reads as TGTGCCACCACGGGGGGGACAGCCCGCGAGCAGTACTTC. This translates into CATTGGTAREQYF.

Remarks on this clone: Distinct nucleotide sequences in the sample also encode this CDR3. The chain carries TRBV30 and TRBJ1-5; D is ambiguous. The germline V gene encodes CDR1 GTSNPN and CDR2 SVGIG (reference sequence). The V and J ends lost 1 base and 1 base respectively, with 5 bases between them. The CDR3 sequence is 13 residues long. The CDR3 DNA sequence: TGTGCCTGGAGTGGAGGAAGCAATCAGCCCCAGCATTTT. Its protein is CAWSGGSNQPQHF.

This clone was counted only a few times. The rearrangement uses TRBV6-6 and TRBJ1-2; D remains unclear. CDR1 and CDR2 from the germline V gene are MNHNY and SVGAGI (reference sequence). The CDR3 spans 11 residues. The V end was cut by 5 bases, the J end by 4 bases, with 5 bases between. This CDR3 is CASSGIYGYTF. The CDR3 DNA reads as TGTGCCAGCAGTGGAATCTATGGCTACACCTTC.

There are a few counts of this clone. This chain connects TRBV29-1 to TRBJ2-5; no reliable D call. CDR3 length: 11 residues. V shed 2 bases and J shed 10 bases, with 11 bases lying between them. Germline V gene sequence: CDR1 SQVTM, CDR2 ANQGSEA. The CDR3 sequence is CSVEHARCQYF. As DNA, the CDR3 is TGCAGCGTTGAACATGCCCGGTGCCAGTACTTC.

This clone turned up a few times. V and J are TRBV29-1 and TRBJ2-1; TRBD2 matches 7 bases. This CDR3 is 13 amino acids long. The germline V gene encodes CDR1 SQVTM and CDR2 ANQGSEA. The ends lost 7 bases at V and 8 bases at J; junction bases unmatched: 11. CDR3 in amino acids: CSAGLGGVDEQFF. DNA for the CDR3: TGCAGCGCCGGATTGGGGGGGGTCGATGAGCAGTTCTTC.

V gene TRBV4-3 combines with J gene TRBJ1-2; a possible D gene is TRBD1 (6 bases). This CDR3 is 15 amino acids long. The V and J ends lost 2 bases and 3 bases respectively, with 13 bases between them. CDR1 is LGHNA, CDR2 YSLEER, per germline. CDR3 amino acids: CASSQTRAGDYGYTF. The CDR3 bases are TGCGCCAGCAGCCAAACAAGAGCAGGGGACTATGGCTACACCTTC.

This rearrangement joins TRBV30 to TRBJ2-1; D unresolved. The V gene lost 2 bases and the J gene lost 9 bases, with 14 bases spanning the gap. Germline V gene lookup returns CDR1 GTSNPN and CDR2 SVGIG (reference sequence). This CDR3 has 13 amino acids. The CDR3 region is CAWSRSPLGEQFF. CDR3 nucleotide sequence: TGTGCCTGGAGTAGGTCGCCCCTGGGTGAGCAGTTCTTC.

This clone was seen only a few times. The rearrangement links TRBV7-2 to TRBJ2-5; 7 bases are shared with TRBD2. V gave up 5 bases and J gave up 4 bases; unmatched junction bases: 7. The CDR3 is 14 residues long. Germline V gives CDR1 SGHTA, CDR2 FQGNSA. The CDR3 loop is CASSAGLNRETQYF. The CDR3 region has the DNA TGTGCCAGCAGCGCGGGACTAAATAGAGAGACCCAGTACTTC.

This clone has only a few counts. The chain couples TRBV5-6 to TRBJ2-7; no firm D call. Trimming took off 1 base at V and 0 bases at J, with 11 bases between the two ends. Per germline, CDR1 SGHDT and CDR2 YYEEEE. The CDR3 consists of 15 residues. The CDR3, as DNA: TGTGCCAGCAGCTTGAAACACACCCGCTCCTACGAGCAGTACTTC. It translates to CASSLKHTRSYEQYF.

CDR3 amino acids: CASSLDGFVREQFF. The CDR3 region has the DNA TGTGCCAGCAGCTTAGATGGGTTTGTCCGCGAGCAGTTCTTC. The V and J genes are TRBV7-2 and TRBJ2-1; D is unresolved. Germline values: CDR1 SGHTA, CDR2 FQGNSA. V was pared by 1 base and J by 10 bases, with 14 bases between. This CDR3 contains 14 residues.

The chain is built from TRBV20-1 and TRBJ2-1, with a possible D match to TRBD2 (5 bases). Trimming pared 3 bases from V and 13 bases from J, leaving 13 bases between. The CDR3 extends over 11 amino acids. Germline-derived CDR1 and CDR2 are DFQATT and SNEGSKA (reference sequence). Here the CDR3 DNA reads TGCAGTGCTAGCAGACTACTCGATCAGTTCTTC. As protein: CSASRLLDQFF.

The chain employs TRBV5-1 and TRBJ2-1; 14 nucleotides match TRBD2. The CDR3 loop spans 18 amino acids. Germline trimming cut 3 bases from V and 8 bases from J; bases unmatched to any gene: 13. Germline CDR1 is SGHRS and CDR2 is YFSETQ. The CDR3 bases are TGCGCCAGCAGCTCTGGACTAGCGGGGGGCGGGTCCGCCGATGAGCAGTTCTTC. Protein sequence: CASSSGLAGGGSADEQFF.

The chain carries TRBV5-1 and TRBJ2-3, with 8 nucleotides matching TRBD2. The CDR3 has 14 amino acids. Trimming cost V 6 bases and J 6 bases; bases outside gene matches: 9. Germline assignment: CDR1 SGHRS and CDR2 YFSETQ. The CDR3 region has the DNA TGCGCCAGCAAAGCGGGGGACCTTACCGATACGCAGTATTTT. It yields the protein CASKAGDLTDTQYF.